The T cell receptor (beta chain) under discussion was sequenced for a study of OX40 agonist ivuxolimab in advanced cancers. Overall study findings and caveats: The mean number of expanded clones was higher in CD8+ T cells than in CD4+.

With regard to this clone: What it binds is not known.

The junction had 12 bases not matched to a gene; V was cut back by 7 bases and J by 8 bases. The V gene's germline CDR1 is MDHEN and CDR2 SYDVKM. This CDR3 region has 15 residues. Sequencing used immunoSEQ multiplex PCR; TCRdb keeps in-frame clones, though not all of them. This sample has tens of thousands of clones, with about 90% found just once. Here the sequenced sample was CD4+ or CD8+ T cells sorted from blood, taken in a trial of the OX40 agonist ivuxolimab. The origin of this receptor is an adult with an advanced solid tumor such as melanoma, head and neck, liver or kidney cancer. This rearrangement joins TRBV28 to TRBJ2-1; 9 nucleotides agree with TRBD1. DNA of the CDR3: TGTGCCAGCACCTCCCCGGGACAGGGTGAGCATGAGCAGTTCTTC. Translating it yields CASTSPGQGEHEQFF.